Below are 24 T cell receptor beta chains sequenced from a single sample in a study of Ad26.COV2.S vaccination and SARS-CoV-2 variants. Sequencing was performed with immunoSEQ multiplex PCR; in TCRdb, only in-frame clones are kept and a portion is missing. Of over 400,000 clones listed, 92% are singletons. Treatment indicated: over 15 received Ad26.COV2.S at low or high dose, single or two shots; several received placebo; per-sample allocation not given. Sampling occurred on day 63 after the first vaccine or placebo injection. The source material was peripheral blood, sampled in a trial of Ad26.COV2.S vaccine versus placebo. These TCRs come from a person between 18 and 65 years old who received the Ad26.COV2.S COVID-19 vaccine or a placebo.

J is TRBJ1-2 and V is TRBV7-2; D unclear. The CDR3 is 15 residues long. Trimming left V 7 bases short and J 0 bases short, with 15 bases between. Germline loops: CDR1 SGHTA, CDR2 FQGNSA. The CDR3 DNA is TGTGCCAGCACTATAAGTAAGGGATCTAACTATGGCTACACCTTC. It translates to CASTISKGSNYGYTF.

The chain employs TRBV18 and TRBJ2-7, with TRBD1 matching over 8 bases. In germline, CDR1 is KGHSH, CDR2 LQKENI. The V gene end was trimmed by 4 bases and the J gene end by 6 bases; junction bases not matched to a gene: 8. The CDR3 contains 14 residues. CDR3 sequence reads: CASSLPAGGGEQYF. Written as DNA, the CDR3 is TGTGCCAGCTCACTTCCGGCAGGGGGCGGCGAGCAGTACTTC.

The rearrangement links TRBV11-2 to TRBJ2-2; 8 bases agree with TRBD1. Looked up from germline, CDR1 is SGHAT and CDR2 is FQNNGV. This CDR3 has 16 residues. Germline trimming cut 5 bases from V and 5 bases from J; bases unmatched to any gene: 10. CDR3 bases: TGTGCCAGCAGCCCGACCAGACAGGGGAAGACCGGGGAGCTGTTTTTT. Translating it yields CASSPTRQGKTGELFF.

CDR3 coding DNA: TGCGCCAGCAGCCATACGCGGGGGTCCTACGAGCAGTACTTC. Its translation is CASSHTRGSYEQYF. The J gene is TRBJ2-7, the V gene TRBV4-1; TRBD2 agrees at 7 bases. The CDR3 totals 14 residues. CDR1 and CDR2 from the germline V gene are MGHRA and YSYEKL. V lost 3 bases and J lost 1; bases outside the gene matches: 3.

J is TRBJ1-2 and V is TRBV23-1, with D perhaps matching TRBD1 (6 bases). TRBV23-1 falls under the ORF class, with uncertain function. This CDR3 contains 13 residues. The V and J ends lost 6 bases and 3 bases respectively, with 11 bases between them. In DNA, the CDR3 is TGCGCCAGCAGAGTTCGGACAGACTATGGCTACACCTTC. Translation gives CASRVRTDYGYTF.

The chain is built from TRBV19 and TRBJ1-6, with no clear D. The CDR3 runs 13 residues. V dropped 6 bases and J dropped 5 bases, with 8 bases sitting between them. Looked up from germline, CDR1 is LNHDA and CDR2 is SQIVND (reference sequence). CDR3 sequence reads: CASRAVNNSPLHF. In DNA form, the CDR3 reads TGTGCCAGTAGGGCAGTCAATAATTCACCCCTCCACTTT.

The rearrangement links TRBV6-2 or TRBV6-3 to TRBJ2-7, with D possibly TRBD2 on 5 matching bases. Germline CDR1 is MNHEY and CDR2 is SVGEGT. The V and J ends lost 1 base and 1 base respectively, with 8 bases between them. The CDR3 extends over 14 amino acids. CDR3 region: CASSYFGVSYEQYF. The CDR3 DNA reads TGTGCCAGCAGTTACTTCGGGGTTTCCTACGAGCAGTACTTC.

The CDR3 coding sequence is TGTGCCAGCAGTTACTCTGGGGACCCCTCCTACGAGCAGTACTTC. Its protein is CASSYSGDPSYEQYF. This chain uses TRBV6-5 with TRBJ2-7; D may be TRBD1 or TRBD2 (5 bases each). The CDR3 totals 15 residues. Germline V gives CDR1 MNHEY, CDR2 SVGAGI. V lost 0 bases and J lost 0, with 9 bases in between.

This sequence joins TRBV27 and TRBJ1-2; a weak D match, TRBD1 (6 bases). Germline CDR1 and CDR2: MNHEY and SMNVEV (reference sequence). Trimming pared 5 bases from V and 4 bases from J, leaving 17 bases between. The CDR3 is 15 residues long. The chain's CDR3 is CASSPGDTSAYGYTF. DNA of the CDR3: TGTGCCAGCAGTCCAGGGGACACCTCCGCCTATGGCTACACCTTC.

This rearrangement joins TRBV19 to TRBJ1-2; D unclear. Germline assignment: CDR1 LNHDA and CDR2 SQIVND (reference sequence). CDR3 size: 11 residues. The V end lost 4 bases, the J end lost 7 bases, and 7 bases lay between the germline ends. The CDR3 here is CASSTWGGYTF. The CDR3 DNA reads as TGTGCCAGTAGTACTTGGGGTGGCTACACCTTC.

The chain is built from TRBV5-1 and TRBJ1-1; the D is unclear. This CDR3 is 16 amino acids long. CDR1 is SGHRS, CDR2 YFSETQ, per germline. The V end was cut by 0 bases, the J end by 0 bases, with 12 bases between. The CDR3 sequence: CASSLEVGSLNTEAFF. The CDR3, as DNA: TGCGCCAGCAGCTTGGAAGTCGGCAGCCTGAACACTGAAGCTTTCTTT.

J is TRBJ2-7 and V is TRBV7-8; perhaps TRBD1 as D (6 bases). Germline assignment: CDR1 SGHVS and CDR2 FQNEAQ. The CDR3 is made up of 14 amino acids. Deletions cut 1 base from V and 6 bases from J, with 13 bases between. CDR3 nucleotide sequence: TGTGCCAGCAGCTTAGAGGTCCCAGGGGTCGAGCAGTACTTC. Translating gives CASSLEVPGVEQYF.

The genes are TRBV6-5 and TRBJ1-1; D remains unclear. The CDR3 totals 12 residues. CDR1 MNHEY and CDR2 SVGAGI come from the germline V gene. The V end was cut by 6 bases, the J end by 5 bases, with 10 bases between. CDR3 sequence reads: CASRTTGTEAFF. The CDR3 nucleotides are TGTGCCAGCAGAACCACCGGGACTGAAGCTTTCTTT.

The chain employs TRBV24-1 and TRBJ2-3; 8 nucleotides align to TRBD2. The CDR3 has 15 amino acids. With 6 bases clipped from V and 2 bases from J, the junction kept 6 bases outside the gene matches. Germline lookup yields CDR1 KGHDR and CDR2 SFDVKD. The CDR3 loop reads CATSRGGYLTDTQYF. CDR3 coding DNA: TGTGCCACCAGTCGGGGGGGGTACCTCACAGATACGCAGTATTTT.

The J gene is TRBJ1-2, the V gene TRBV7-6; no clear D. CDR1 and CDR2 (germline): SGHVS, FNYEAQ. The germline V and J ends were trimmed by 3 bases and 0 bases, with 26 bases remaining between them. CDR3 length equals 20 residues. The CDR3 nucleotides read TGTGCCAGCAGCTTCTCGATGGCTAGCCTTCCGAACTTGCCTAACTATGGCTACACCTTC. Protein: CASSFSMASLPNLPNYGYTF. Full variable domain (rest looked up from reference TRBV7-6 and TRBJ1-2): GAGVSQSPRYKVTKRGQDVALRCDPISGHVSLYWYRQALGQGPEFLTYFNYEAQQDKSGLPNDRFSAERPEGSISTLTIQRTEQRDSAMYRCASSFSMASLPNLPNYGYTFGSGTRLTVV.

The chain links TRBV7-9 to TRBJ2-3; the D gene is possibly TRBD1 (6 bases). The CDR3 totals 16 residues. V lost 6 bases and J lost 2, with 18 bases in between. From germline, CDR1 is SEHNR and CDR2 FQNEAQ (reference sequence). CDR3 sequence: CASSSWTVLNTDTQYF. CDR3 sequence (DNA): TGTGCCAGCAGTTCATGGACAGTTCTTAACACAGATACGCAGTATTTT.

The chain recombines TRBV6-5 with TRBJ2-7; TRBD2 matches at 12 bases. The CDR3 runs to 15 residues. Germline CDR1 MNHEY, CDR2 SVGAGI. Unmatched junction bases numbered 3, after V lost 5 bases and J lost 1 base. The chain's CDR3 is CASSTTSGGSYEQYF. CDR3 DNA sequence: TGTGCCAGCAGTACAACTAGCGGGGGGTCCTACGAGCAGTACTTC.

The CDR3 loop is CASSLNLAGGSTDTQYF. CDR3 nucleotide sequence: TGCGCCAGCAGCCTCAATCTAGCGGGGGGTAGCACAGATACGCAGTATTTT. This chain joins TRBV5-1 and TRBJ2-3; 11 bases agree with TRBD2. The V segment lost 4 bases and the J segment 0 bases; nucleotides outside the gene matches: 7. CDR3 length: 17 amino acids. Germline values: CDR1 SGHRS, CDR2 YFSETQ. Drawing the rest from reference TRBV5-1 and TRBJ2-3, the complete variable domain is KAGVTQTPRYLIKTRGQQVTLSCSPISGHRSVSWYQQTPGQGLQFLFEYFSETQRNKGNFPGRFSGRQFSNSRSEMNVSTLELGDSALYLCASSLNLAGGSTDTQYFGPGTRLTVL.

The gene calls are TRBV5-6 and TRBJ1-1; D ambiguous. There are 13 residues in the CDR3. V was shortened by 4 bases and J by 4 bases, with 11 bases between the two germline ends. Germline V CDR1 and CDR2: SGHDT, YYEEEE. The CDR3 region is CASSPFPGTEAFF. The CDR3 DNA reads TGTGCCAGCAGCCCCTTCCCCGGCACTGAAGCTTTCTTT.

V is TRBV7-9 and J is TRBJ2-4; D may be TRBD1 (5 bases). Germline-derived CDR1 and CDR2 are SEHNR and FQNEAQ (reference sequence). The V and J ends lost 10 bases and 16 bases respectively, with 14 bases between them. The CDR3 runs 9 residues. CDR3 DNA: TGTGCCACGGGCCAAGGGGCTTACTTC. Its protein product is CATGQGAYF.

The genes are TRBV5-5 and TRBJ2-7; no definite D call. CDR1 and CDR2 from the germline V gene are SGHKS and YYEKEE (reference sequence). The CDR3 is 14 amino acids. Trimming took off 6 bases at V and 3 bases at J, with 16 bases between the two ends. This CDR3 is CASTIGSGHYEQYF. The CDR3 nucleotides are TGTGCCAGCACCATCGGGTCGGGCCACTACGAGCAGTACTTC.

This CDR3 reads CASSFSYSNQPQHF. CDR3 nucleotide sequence: TGTGCCAGCAGCTTCTCCTATAGCAATCAGCCCCAGCATTTT. The rearrangement uses TRBV7-9 and TRBJ1-5, with D unresolved. This CDR3 comprises 14 residues. V lost 3 bases to trimming and J lost 0 bases, with 6 bases between them. Looked up from germline, CDR1 is SEHNR and CDR2 is FQNEAQ (reference sequence).

The chain joins TRBV18 to TRBJ1-5; D call uncertain. V dropped 6 bases and J dropped 7 bases, with 16 bases sitting between them. The CDR3 contains 14 residues. Germline lookup yields CDR1 KGHSH and CDR2 LQKENI. The CDR3 DNA sequence: TGTGCCAGCTCCCGGTTAAGGCTAGGGCAGCCCCAGCATTTT. It is translated as CASSRLRLGQPQHF.

This chain connects TRBV11-2 to TRBJ2-7; no definite D call. CDR1 and CDR2 (germline): SGHAT, FQNNGV. CDR3 length: 12 amino acids. Trimming removed 3 bases at V and 5 bases at J, with 8 bases between. DNA of the CDR3: TGTGCCAGCAGCTTCCCGACGGACGAGCAGTACTTC. Translated, it gives CASSFPTDEQYF.